These 3 T cell receptor beta chains were sequenced from one sample in a study of beta chain features in type 1 diabetes. Sequencing targeted expressed TCRB transcripts, as all isolated RNA had been reverse transcribed. The table came from immunoSEQ multiplex PCR; TCRdb's copy has only in-frame clones and leaves some out. The table lists some 150,000 clones, 8.5% to 14% of them singletons. Material: central memory CD4+ T cells from blood. The receptors were sampled from a man aged 18 to 35 in good health.

The chain couples TRBV9 to TRBJ1-1, with a tentative D call TRBD1 (5 bases). V was cut by 0 bases and J by 3 bases, with 9 bases left in between. Germline V gives CDR1 SGDLS, CDR2 YYNGEE. The CDR3 loop spans 14 amino acids. The CDR3 region has the DNA TGTGCCAGCAGCGTAGATCCCAGGGACACTGAAGCTTTCTTT. As protein: CASSVDPRDTEAFF.

The chain combines TRBV5-1 with TRBJ2-7, with D perhaps matching TRBD1 (6 bases). The germline CDR1 and CDR2 sequences are SGHRS and YFSETQ. Trimming cost V 1 base and J 5 bases, with 10 bases left between them. This CDR3 comprises 13 residues. In nucleotides, the CDR3 is TGCGCCAGCAGCTTGTCAGGACAGAACGAGCAGTACTTC. It specifies CASSLSGQNEQYF.

The rearrangement uses TRBV5-1 and TRBJ2-7; D unclear. The CDR3 runs to 14 residues. From germline, CDR1 is SGHRS and CDR2 YFSETQ. V was trimmed by 0 bases and J by 2 bases, leaving 9 bases between them. The CDR3 loop is CASSLGSLTYEQYF. The CDR3 DNA reads TGCGCCAGCAGCTTGGGAAGTCTGACCTACGAGCAGTACTTC.